This T cell receptor (beta chain) was retrieved from a study of molecular identifiers for immune sequencing clone quantification. Study observations and caveats: Clones carrying above 20 RNA copies accounted for over 98% of effector molecules, under 1% in naive cells.

TCRdb re-called the PCR reads with MiXCR, one entry per CDR3 protein. Of a few hundred thousand distinct CDR3 sequences listed, over 20% are singletons. This clonotype has ten or more counts. Its cognate antigen is unknown. The CDR3 runs to 13 residues. Naive CD8 T cells were FACS-sorted by CD8+CD4-CCR7+CD45RA+ markers. This chain uses TRBV21-1 with TRBJ2-3; TRBD1 is taken as the D call from the table, unchecked against the DNA. TRBV21-1 is marked as a pseudogene. Sequencing was done on a sample of naive CD8+ T cells from blood, with Jurkat cell RNA spiked in. Described subset: FACS-sorted CD8+CD4-CCR7+CD45RA+ naive T cells. This receptor was obtained from a human donor in good health. Some libraries in this study had Jurkat cell RNA spiked in. CDR3 in DNA: TGTGCCAGAATCGGGGCCGACACAGATACGCAGTATTTT. It is translated as CARIGADTDTQYF.